This is a list of T cell receptor beta chains from one sample in a study of T cells in localized non-small cell lung cancer. The data were produced by immunoSEQ multiplex PCR, yet TCRdb's version contains in-frame clones alone and is incomplete. The table lists roughly 40,000 clones, 80% to 90% of them singletons. The specimen comprised peripheral blood, sampled before any cancer treatment. The receptors here all came from a woman aged 35 to 75 with stage I lung adenocarcinoma. CDR3s include the opening cysteine and the closing phenylalanine or tryptophan. D genes are given only for firm matches. Expanded clones are given a class, and other clones once, few, many or no size at all.

TRBD1	TRBJ1-5	TRBV7-9	NA	TGTGCCAGCAGCCCTACAGGGGACAATCAGCCCCAGCATTTT	CASSPTGDNQPQHF
TRBD2	TRBJ2-5	TRBV28	NA	TGTGCCAGCAGTCCCCTAGGGACTAGCGGGCAAGAGACCCAGTACTTC	CASSPLGTSGQETQYF
NA	TRBJ1-6	TRBV6-5	NA	TGTGCCAGCAGTTACGGGGACGGTAATTCACCCCTCCACTTT	CASSYGDGNSPLHF
TRBD2	TRBJ2-1	TRBV9	NA	TGTGCCAGCAGCTCCCCAGCGGGAGGCCTTCCGGGGGAGCAGTTCTTC	CASSSPAGGLPGEQFF
NA	TRBJ1-6	TRBV28	NA	TGTGCCAGCAGTTTAGGCGAAAATTCACCCCTCCACTTT	CASSLGENSPLHF
NA	TRBJ2-2	TRBV30	NA	TGTGCCTGGAGTGTACGAGGGGCCGGGGAGCTGTTTTTT	CAWSVRGAGELFF
NA	TRBJ1-1	TRBV2	NA	TGTGCCAGCAGGGATACAGGGATTCAAGAAGCTTTCTTT	CASRDTGIQEAFF
NA	TRBJ1-5	TRBV7-2	NA	TGTGCCAGCAGCTTAGTGTCCAGGGGCCACAATCAGCCCCAGCATTTT	CASSLVSRGHNQPQHF
TRBD2	TRBJ2-7	TRBV7-2	NA	TGTGCCAGCAGCTTAGTTGGGGCGGGAGGGTACGAGCAGTACTTC	CASSLVGAGGYEQYF
NA	TRBJ1-3	TRBV21-1	NA	TGTGCCACTTGGACAGGGGGGTATTTCTCTGGAAACACCATATATTTT	CATWTGGYFSGNTIYF
TRBD1	TRBJ1-4	TRBV9	NA	TGTGCCAGCAGCGCAACACAGGGGGTCGATGAAAAACTGTTTTTT	CASSATQGVDEKLFF
TRBD1	TRBJ2-4	TRBV27	NA	TGTGCCAGCAGTGCCCCCGGGACAGGTAACATGGGCATTCAGTACTTC	CASSAPGTGNMGIQYF
NA	TRBJ1-2	TRBV6-5	NA	TGTGCCAGCAGTTACTCTGCGGTGGCAGCTAACTATGGCTACACCTTC	CASSYSAVAANYGYTF
NA	TRBJ1-2	TRBV28	NA	TGTGCCAGCAGTTCATATTCCGGGGGCGCGAGGGGCTACACCTTC	CASSSYSGGARGYTF
TRBD1	TRBJ1-1	TRBV5-4	once	TGTGCCAGCAGCCCTCCACCGACAGGGGGCGTTGTGAACACTGAAGCTTTCTTT	CASSPPPTGGVVNTEAFF
NA	TRBJ1-4	TRBV28	NA	TGTGCCAGCGGTCCCATTTCGGGAAAACTGTTTTTT	CASGPISGKLFF
NA	TRBJ2-3	TRBV28	NA	TGTGCCAGCAGTTCGGTCAACAGGGTCGGAGATACGCAGTATTTT	CASSSVNRVGDTQYF
NA	TRBJ2-3	TRBV5-1	NA	TGCGCCAGCAGTTTCGCCTTGGGGAGCACAGATACGCAGTATTTT	CASSFALGSTDTQYF
TRBD1	TRBJ1-5	TRBV4-1	once	TGCGCCAGCAGCCAAGAAGGGTCAGGGGGCCGTCAGCCCCAGCATTTT	CASSQEGSGGRQPQHF
NA	TRBJ1-5	TRBV7-2	NA	TGTGCCAGCAGCTTAGAGGTGAATCAGCCCCAGCATTTT	CASSLEVNQPQHF
TRBD1	TRBJ2-1	TRBV27	NA	TGTGCCAGCAGTGCATCCGGGACAGAGCTTTATGAGCAGTTCTTC	CASSASGTELYEQFF
NA	TRBJ1-5	TRBV2	NA	TGTGCCAGCAGCATAGGGTTTATGGGCAATCAGCCCCAGCATTTT	CASSIGFMGNQPQHF
NA	TRBJ1-2	TRBV30	NA	TGTGCCTGGAGTACAGGGACCCCATATGGCTACACCTTC	CAWSTGTPYGYTF
NA	TRBJ1-1	TRBV28	NA	TGTGCCGTGAATCGGGGGTTGGACACTGAAGCTTTCTTT	CAVNRGLDTEAFF
TRBD1	TRBJ2-1	TRBV13	NA	TGTGCCAGCAGCGGCCCGGACAGGGGGCGTCACAATGAGCAGTTCTTC	CASSGPDRGRHNEQFF
NA	TRBJ1-2	TRBV15	NA	TGTGCCACCAGCAGAGAGGGCCTAGACCATGGCTACACCTTC	CATSREGLDHGYTF
NA	TRBJ2-2	TRBV12-5	once	TGTGCTAGTGGTTTGGTACCCGTGGCCAGGGAGAAAGTATCGTGGAACACCGGGGAGCTGTTTTTT	CASGLVPVAREKVSWNTGELFF
NA	TRBJ2-2	TRBV9	once	TGTGCCAGCAGCGCCCTAACCGGGACATCCGCGAACACCGGGGAGCTGTTTTTT	CASSALTGTSANTGELFF
NA	TRBJ2-5	TRBV5-1	NA	TGCGCCAGCAGCTTGGTGCCAGCGGAAGAGACCCAGTACTTC	CASSLVPAEETQYF
NA	TRBJ1-5	TRBV4-2	NA	TGTGCCAGCAGCCAAGGAACCGCGGGGGGCAATCAGCCCCAGCATTTT	CASSQGTAGGNQPQHF
NA	TRBJ2-3	TRBV5-1	NA	TGCGCCAGCATCGGCTCCTCTAGCACAGATACGCAGTATTTT	CASIGSSSTDTQYF
TRBD2	TRBJ2-7	TRBV5-1	NA	TGCGCCAGCAGCGAACTAGCGGGAGGGCCGGGCGAGCAGTACTTC	CASSELAGGPGEQYF
NA	TRBJ2-1	TRBV5-4	NA	TGTGCCAGCAGCCAAAACACAGGAAAGATATACAATGAGCAGTTCTTC	CASSQNTGKIYNEQFF
NA	TRBJ1-4	TRBV6-5	few	TGTGCCAGCAGGAAAAGTGTTCAAGATAATGAAAAACTGTTTTTT	CASRKSVQDNEKLFF
NA	TRBJ1-1	TRBV19	NA	TGTGCCAGTAGTATGGGACGGAACACTGAAGCTTTCTTT	CASSMGRNTEAFF
TRBD2	TRBJ2-3	TRBV7-8	NA	TGTGCCAGCAGCGTCGCGGGAGCCCTCAGCACAGATACGCAGTATTTT	CASSVAGALSTDTQYF
NA	TRBJ2-2	TRBV28	NA	TGTGCCAGCAGCTTCCCCCCCAGGAACACCGGGGAGCTGTTTTTT	CASSFPPRNTGELFF
NA	TRBJ1-1	TRBV5-6	NA	TGTGCCAGCAGCTTGGCCAGCAGGTTTTACACTGAAGCTTTCTTT	CASSLASRFYTEAFF
TRBD2	TRBJ2-7	TRBV10-1	NA	TGCGCCAGCAGTGTTCCGGGACTAGCGGAAGTATTGGCAGAGGAGCAGTACTTC	CASSVPGLAEVLAEEQYF